The sequence of this T cell receptor (beta chain) was determined in a study of T cell responses to AZD1222 COVID-19 vaccine. Study results and limitations: Seropositive AZD1222 recipients at baseline numbered only six or seven. Repertoire sampling occurred only after the peak T cell response. The study found vaccine-associated CD4 TCRs spanning spike, dominant at 160-218 and 743-854.

Regarding this clone: The antigen is not known.

The CDR3 is made up of 16 amino acids. The V gene end was trimmed by 6 bases and the J gene end by 10 bases; junction bases not matched to a gene: 14. Per germline, CDR1 KGHSH and CDR2 LQKENI. Sequencing was performed with immunoSEQ multiplex PCR; in TCRdb, only in-frame clones are kept and a portion is missing. The repertoire holds 99,000 or so clones, with around nine tenths as singletons. The V gene is TRBV18, the J gene TRBJ1-6, with 8 bases that match TRBD1. The sequencing here drew on peripheral blood, taken 28 days after the second dose of the MenACWY control vaccine. This TCR came from an adult who received the MenACWY meningococcal vaccine as a control. CDR3 DNA: TGTGCCAGCTCCCTTGGGGGGCAGGGGGCGAAGTCACCCCTCCACTTT. Encoded protein: CASSLGGQGAKSPLHF.